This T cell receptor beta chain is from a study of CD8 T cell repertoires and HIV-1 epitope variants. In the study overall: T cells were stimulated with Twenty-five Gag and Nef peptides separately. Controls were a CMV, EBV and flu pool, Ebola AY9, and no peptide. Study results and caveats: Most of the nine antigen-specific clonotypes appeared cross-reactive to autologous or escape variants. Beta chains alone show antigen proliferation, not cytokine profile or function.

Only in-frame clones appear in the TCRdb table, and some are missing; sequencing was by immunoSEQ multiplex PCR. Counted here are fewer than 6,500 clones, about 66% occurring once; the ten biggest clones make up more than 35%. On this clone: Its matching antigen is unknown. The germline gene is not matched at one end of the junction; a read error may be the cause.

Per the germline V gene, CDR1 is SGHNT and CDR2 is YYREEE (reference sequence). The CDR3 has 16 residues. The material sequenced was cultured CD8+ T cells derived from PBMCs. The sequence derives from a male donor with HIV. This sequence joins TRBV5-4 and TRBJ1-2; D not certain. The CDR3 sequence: CASSQDPVELDYGYTF. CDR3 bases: TGCGCCAGCAGCCAAGATCCCGTCGAACTCGACTATGGCTACACCTTC.